This TCR beta chain was captured in a study of blood T cell repertoires in COVID-19 (dated by TCRdb to about 2020). For the study in its entirety: Collaborator samples came from the United States, Italy and Spain and covered acute and convalescent phases of COVID-19. The prospective study material was composed of cDNA or gDNA derived from T cells, B-cell-depleted T cells, or PBMCs. HLA class I and class II types, where available, came from metadata supplied by the sample provider rather than from assay-based typing. The repertoires were released in a freely available public database intended as a resource for research on the immune response to SARS-CoV-2. A de-identified subject ID, COVID-19 status, age in years and sex were almost always included in the sample metadata. Subjects who had been exposed to COVID-19, were actively infected with it, or had recovered from it provided the deeply sampled blood TCRbeta repertoires that made up the dataset. Samples came from the ongoing ImmuneRACE study (first 160 participants) plus 1,254 subjects from 6 global collaborators.

In the prospective study, participants were about 18 to 95 years old, resided in about 25 geographic areas of the United States, and were enrolled through a virtual design. In the prospective study, participants were assigned to cohorts based on the clinical history participants reported in a screening survey and a study questionnaire. Exposed participants had been in contact, within 2 weeks of entering the study, with a person who had a PCR-confirmed or clinician-diagnosed case of COVID-19. In the prospective study, whole blood, serum and a nasopharyngeal or oropharyngeal swab were collected from each participant by mobile phlebotomists. Additional blood draws and questionnaires over an approximately two-month period could optionally be provided by prospective study participants. Before DNA extraction, prospective study blood samples were shipped either frozen or at room temperature. Germline trimming: 3 bases from V, 2 bases from J; junction bases outside gene matches: 10. From the cysteine through the phenylalanine, the CDR3 covers 17 amino acids. Left in the record is the CDR3 DNA by itself, 51 bases read in frame from the first base.

The immunoSEQ Assay, a bias-controlled multiplex PCR, was used to amplify TCRbeta CDR3 regions from genomic DNA. The authors processed their data as follows. Within the assay, amplification of reference gene primers was used to estimate how many nucleated cells each sample contained. Sequence reads were collapsed and filtered to measure the absolute abundance of every unique TCRbeta CDR3 rearrangement. Productive Simpson clonality was computed per sample as the square root of Simpson's diversity index over productive rearrangements. TCRdb obtained this table from immuneACCESS and retained in-frame rearrangements with V and J assigned. These tables miss some clones; where compared with another copy, unresolved V genes account for less than half of the shortfall, and the remainder is unexplained. The DNA gave D and trimming, while V, J and clone size come from that table. The sample profile shows 200,000 to 250,000 clones; roughly 89% of them were found once. The top ten clonotypes cover about 14% of the sample.

Concerning this clone: The target of this receptor is not known. No qualities accompany the bases; no much larger clone lies one base away.

General conclusions and limits of the study: Clinical and demographic metadata were provided uncurated, with the amount varying by source and participant.

The V and J genes are TRBV23-1 and TRBJ2-7; TRBD1 fits 10 bases in the junction. TRBV23-1 is classed as an ORF, of uncertain function. Specimen: PBMCs or T cells enriched from blood (not recorded which). This TCR derives from a man under 40 who had been exposed to COVID-19. The nucleotides read TGCGCCAGCAGTCAGCCGGGGGGGACAGGGGATACCTACGAGCAGTACTTC. The resulting protein is CASSQPGGTGDTYEQYF.